This T cell receptor (beta chain) appears in the sequencing data of a study of blood T cells in healthy people across ages. For the study at large: Capture via template switching afforded approximately one barcoded beta molecule per two T cells. The study, taken as a whole, reports: Roughly linear declines in TCR beta diversity per million T cells occurred with age. Higher diversity and more naive CD4+ cells were features of long-lived donors, compared to aged donors.

For the second PCR, which ran for about 7 to 12 cycles, a sample-barcoded 5' primer and a J-beta primer mix were used. Each TCR beta cDNA got a 12-nucleotide random molecular identifier. MiXCR, applied by TCRdb to the 5' RACE reads, yields one record per CDR3 protein. Among some 860,000 distinct CDR3 sequences listed, more than 50% were seen once. Germline lookup yields CDR1 MDHEN and CDR2 SYDVKM. The CDR3 runs 15 residues. A remark on this clonotype: Antigen specificity is unknown.

Sequencing input: blood. This receptor was taken from a man aged 35 to 55 in good health. The V gene is TRBV28, the J gene TRBJ2-7; D may be TRBD1 or TRBD2 (5 bases each). The DNA end favors TRBJ2-4, so the J call may be wrong. Here the CDR3 DNA reads TGTGCCAGCAGTTTATCCAGGACTGGGGGAAACATTCAGTACTTC. Translating it yields CASSLSRTGGNIQYF.